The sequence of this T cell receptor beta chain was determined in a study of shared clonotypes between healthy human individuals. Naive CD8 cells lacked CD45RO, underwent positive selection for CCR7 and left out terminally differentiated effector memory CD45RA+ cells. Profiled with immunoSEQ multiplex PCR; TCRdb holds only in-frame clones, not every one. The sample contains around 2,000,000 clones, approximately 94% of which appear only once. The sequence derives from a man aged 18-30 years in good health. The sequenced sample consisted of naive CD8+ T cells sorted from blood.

CDR3 DNA: TGTGCTAGTGGTCCAGGGGGCCCCTTCACTGAAGCTTTCTTT. Translating it yields CASGPGGPFTEAFF. This chain uses TRBV12-5 with TRBJ1-1, with TRBD1 matching 8 bases. Germline V gene data show CDR1 as LGHNT and CDR2 as FRNRAP. The CDR3 loop spans 14 amino acids. J was trimmed by 4 bases and V by 5 bases; bases with no gene match: 6. Together with reference TRBV12-5 and TRBJ1-1, the CDR3 gives the full variable domain: DARVTQTPRHKVTEMGQEVTMRCQPILGHNTVFWYRQTMMQGLELLAYFRNRAPLDDSGMPKDRFSAEMPDATLATLKIQPSEPRDSAVYFCASGPGGPFTEAFFGQGTRLTVV.